This TCR beta chain was profiled in a study of blood T cell repertoires in COVID-19 (dated by TCRdb to the early 2020s). Describing the broader study: Samples covering the acute and convalescent phases of COVID-19 were provided by collaborators in the United States, Italy and Spain. The material from the prospective study consisted of cDNA or gDNA derived from T cells, B-cell-depleted T cells, or PBMCs. Deeply sampled blood TCRbeta repertoires from subjects exposed to, actively infected with, or recovered from COVID-19 were included in the dataset. The repertoires were released in a freely available public database meant as a resource for research on the immune response to SARS-CoV-2. Samples were obtained from the ongoing ImmuneRACE study (first 160 participants) and from 1,254 subjects provided by 6 global collaborators. Sample metadata almost always included a de-identified subject ID, COVID-19 status, age in years and sex. Where HLA class I and class II types were available, the types were taken from metadata supplied by the sample provider, not from assay-based typing. What the research found in general, with its limitations: The amount of clinical and demographic metadata varied by source and participant and was provided uncurated.

One collaborating source in Seattle enrolled patients during active infection and followed them longitudinally through the course of disease. Collaborating institutions collected whole blood in K2EDTA tubes following their own protocols. For TCRbeta analysis, collaborators shipped samples in one of three forms: frozen whole blood, isolated PBMCs, or DNA extracted from either of those sample types. The immunoSEQ Assay, a bias-controlled multiplex PCR, was used to amplify TCRbeta CDR3 regions from genomic DNA. Per the authors' processing: Within the assay, amplification of reference gene primers was used to estimate how many nucleated cells each sample contained. To quantify the absolute abundance of each unique TCRbeta CDR3 rearrangement, sequence reads were collapsed and filtered. For each sample, productive Simpson clonality was calculated as the square root of Simpson's diversity index over productive rearrangements. TCRdb provides this immuneACCESS table in a form limited to in-frame rearrangements. Some clones are lacking; in checked studies, under half of them reflect an unresolved V gene, and why the rest are absent is not known. For V, J and clone size, that table is used; D and trimming come from the DNA. The sample records about 200,000 clones, approximately 85% of which are singletons. The ten largest clones capture roughly 8% of the sample.

From a lookup of the germline V gene, CDR1 and CDR2 are MDHEN and SYDVKM. Taken from cysteine to phenylalanine, the CDR3 has 12 residues. Just CDR3 DNA is preserved here, 36 bases in frame from base 1. V lost 8 bases and J lost 3 bases, and the count of bases not matched to a germline gene is 2. On this clone: The target of this receptor is not known. No much larger clone exists at a distance of one base, and base qualities are not known.

Sequenced: peripheral blood. The chain couples TRBV28 to TRBJ2-7; 9 central nucleotides agree with TRBD2. This receptor was obtained from a woman at least 80 years old with COVID-19, enrolled during active disease. Here the CDR3 is given as CASGGRGYEQYF. The DNA sequence is TGTGCCAGCGGCGGGAGGGGCTACGAGCAGTACTTC.